The clone carrying this TCR beta chain was observed a single time. Its specificity is not known. MiXCR, run by TCRdb on the 5' RACE reads, gives a single entry per CDR3 protein. The sample has approximately 210,000 distinct CDR3 sequences; roughly 27% are singletons. The data belong to a study of T-cell memory formation after mild COVID-19. About the research overall: Largely, the TCR clusters proved donor specific.

The study's findings and limits: Clones that contracted clustered mainly in CM and EM if CD4+ and in EMRA if CD8+. The authors left the SARS-CoV-2 specificity of second-wave clones peaking on day 37 unconfirmed. That cross-reactive memory joined was suggested by some responding clones appearing in pre-infection memory.

The CDR3 has 14 amino acids. Trimming stripped 5 bases from V and 2 bases from J, with 11 bases between. The germline CDR1 and CDR2 sequences are SGHVS and FQNEAQ. V and J are TRBV7-8 and TRBJ2-3; D may be TRBD1 (5 bases). This TCR was recovered from an adult woman who had mild COVID-19 (a few samples of this study predate the infection). Cell type and time point are not known. The source material was PBMCs or a T cell subset sorted from them (not recorded which). CDR3 coding DNA: TGTGCCAGCAGCGAAGAAGGGGCCACAGATACGCAGTATTTT. This gives the protein CASSEEGATDTQYF.